This T cell receptor beta chain was documented in a study of shared T cell receptors in the human thymus. Assay used: immunoSEQ multiplex PCR; TCRdb lists only in-frame clones, some missing. The sample gives 500,000 to 850,000 clones, about 89% of which show up once; roughly 0.0094% is in the top ten. Germline loops: CDR1 SGHNT, CDR2 YYREEE (reference sequence). Trimming left V 2 bases short and J 3 bases short, with 19 bases between. The CDR3 totals 17 residues. The data were also submitted as part of a second study, on human thymus T cells. That report adds: Those donating were healthy Finnish infants in corrective surgery for congenital heart defects. Corrective heart surgery yielded the resections from which the thymus tissue came. The authors found apparently biased V and J gene usage in thymic and blood repertoires.

The sample consisted of thymocytes. The TCR sequence derives from a boy under two years old with a congenital heart defect. The chain carries TRBV5-4 and TRBJ2-3; tentative D call: TRBD1 (6 bases). The CDR3 region is CASSLDTGGPGTDTQYF. The DNA for the CDR3 is TGTGCCAGCAGCTTAGACACTGGGGGCCCGGGGACAGATACGCAGTATTTT.